This TCR beta chain is drawn from a study of T cell repertoires in cytomegalovirus infection. CDR3 length: 15 amino acids. The junction had 10 bases not matched to a gene; V was cut back by 5 bases and J by 6 bases. In germline, CDR1 is SGHVS, CDR2 FNYEAQ. About this clonotype itself: No antigen is known for it.

Via MiXCR, TCRdb re-called the reads, giving one row per CDR3 protein. The data contain approximately 910,000 distinct CDR3 sequences, around 32% of them seen just once; the ten biggest clones take up 10% to 15%. This clonotype originated in a human donor in good health (CMV status not recorded). Some clones in this sample may be carry-over from other donors' samples. V gene TRBV7-6 combines with J gene TRBJ2-3, with 8 bases fitting TRBD1. The sequences come from cultured CD8+ T cells from PBMCs, collected from culture after CMV antigen stimulation. The CDR3 DNA reads TGTGCCAGCAGCCCCCCGGACAGGGATCATGATACGCAGTATTTT. Protein: CASSPPDRDHDTQYF. Complete variable domain (other parts from reference TRBV7-6 and TRBJ2-3): GAGVSQSPRYKVTKRGQDVALRCDPISGHVSLYWYRQALGQGPEFLTYFNYEAQQDKSGLPNDRFSAERPEGSISTLTIQRTEQRDSAMYRCASSPPDRDHDTQYFGPGTRLTVL.